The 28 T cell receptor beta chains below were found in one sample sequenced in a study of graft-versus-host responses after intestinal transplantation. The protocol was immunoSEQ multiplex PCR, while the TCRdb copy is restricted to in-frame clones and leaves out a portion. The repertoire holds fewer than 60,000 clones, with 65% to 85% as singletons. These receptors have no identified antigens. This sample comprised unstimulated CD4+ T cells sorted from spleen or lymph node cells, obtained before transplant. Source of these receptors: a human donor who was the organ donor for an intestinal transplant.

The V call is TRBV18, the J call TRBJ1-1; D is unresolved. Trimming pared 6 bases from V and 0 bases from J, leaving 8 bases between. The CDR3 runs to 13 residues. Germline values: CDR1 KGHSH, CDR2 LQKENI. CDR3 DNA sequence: TGTGCCAGCTCTCCGGGCCTGAACACTGAAGCTTTCTTT. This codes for CASSPGLNTEAFF.

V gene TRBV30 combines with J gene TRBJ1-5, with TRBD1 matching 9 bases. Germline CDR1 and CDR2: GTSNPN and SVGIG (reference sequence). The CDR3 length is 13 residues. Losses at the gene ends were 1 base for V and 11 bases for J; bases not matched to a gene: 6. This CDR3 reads CAWSGGQGGAQHF. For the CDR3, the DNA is TGTGCCTGGAGTGGGGGACAGGGAGGAGCCCAGCATTTT.

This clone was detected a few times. This CDR3 reads CASSNRDRYEQYF. Here the CDR3 DNA reads TGTGCCAGCAGCAACCGGGACCGCTACGAGCAGTACTTC. The V and J genes are TRBV5-7 and TRBJ2-7; D possibly uses TRBD1 or TRBD2 (5 bases each). TRBV5-7 is noted as an ORF with a role that remains uncertain. Trimming left V 4 bases short and J 3 bases short, with 11 bases between. This CDR3 comprises 13 residues.

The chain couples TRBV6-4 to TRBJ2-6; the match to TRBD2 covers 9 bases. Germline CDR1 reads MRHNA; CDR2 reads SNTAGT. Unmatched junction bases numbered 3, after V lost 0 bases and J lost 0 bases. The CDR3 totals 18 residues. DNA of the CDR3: TGTGCCAGCAGTGACTCGCGGGAGGGTTACTCTGGGGCCAACGTCCTGACTTTC. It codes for CASSDSREGYSGANVLTF.

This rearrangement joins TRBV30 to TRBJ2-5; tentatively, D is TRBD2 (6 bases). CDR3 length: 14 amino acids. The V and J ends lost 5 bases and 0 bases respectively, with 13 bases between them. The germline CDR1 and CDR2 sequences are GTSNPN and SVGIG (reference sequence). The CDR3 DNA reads TGTGCCTGGGCAAAAGGCGGGGACCAAGAGACCCAGTACTTC. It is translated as CAWAKGGDQETQYF.

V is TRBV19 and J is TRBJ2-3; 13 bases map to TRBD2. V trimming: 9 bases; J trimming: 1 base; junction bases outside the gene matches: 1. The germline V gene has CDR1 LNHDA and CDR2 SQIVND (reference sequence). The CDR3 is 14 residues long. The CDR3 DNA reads TGTGCCAGCACTAGCGGGAGGGGCACAGATACGCAGTATTTT. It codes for CASTSGRGTDTQYF.

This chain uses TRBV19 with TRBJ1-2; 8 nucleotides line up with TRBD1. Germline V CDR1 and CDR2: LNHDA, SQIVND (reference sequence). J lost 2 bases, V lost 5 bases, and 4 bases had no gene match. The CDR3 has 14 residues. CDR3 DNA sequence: TGTGCCAGTAGTCCCCGGGACAGGAACTATGGCTACACCTTC. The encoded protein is CASSPRDRNYGYTF.

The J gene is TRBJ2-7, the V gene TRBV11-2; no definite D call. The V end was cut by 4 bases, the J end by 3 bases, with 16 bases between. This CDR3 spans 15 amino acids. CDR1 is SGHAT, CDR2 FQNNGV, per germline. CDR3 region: CASSSQVGVGYEQYF. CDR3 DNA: TGTGCCAGCAGCTCTCAGGTGGGCGTAGGCTACGAGCAGTACTTC.

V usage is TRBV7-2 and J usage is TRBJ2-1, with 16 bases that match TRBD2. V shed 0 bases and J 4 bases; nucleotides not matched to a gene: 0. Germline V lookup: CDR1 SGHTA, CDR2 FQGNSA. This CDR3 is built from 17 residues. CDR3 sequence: CASSLAGLAGGYNEQFF. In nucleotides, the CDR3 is TGTGCCAGCAGCTTAGCGGGACTAGCGGGGGGGTACAATGAGCAGTTCTTC.

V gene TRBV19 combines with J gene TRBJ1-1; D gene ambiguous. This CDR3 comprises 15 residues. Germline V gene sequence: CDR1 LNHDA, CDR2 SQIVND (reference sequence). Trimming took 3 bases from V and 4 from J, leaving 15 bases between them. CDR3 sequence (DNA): TGTGCCAGTAGTATGCCGATCTTAGGACGCACTGAAGCTTTCTTT. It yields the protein CASSMPILGRTEAFF.

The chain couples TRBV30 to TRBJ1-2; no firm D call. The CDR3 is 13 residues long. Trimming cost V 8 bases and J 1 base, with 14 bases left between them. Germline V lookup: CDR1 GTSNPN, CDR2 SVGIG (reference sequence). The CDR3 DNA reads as TGTGCCGGCGCCGGAGGGCGTAACTATGGCTACACCTTC. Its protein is CAGAGGRNYGYTF.

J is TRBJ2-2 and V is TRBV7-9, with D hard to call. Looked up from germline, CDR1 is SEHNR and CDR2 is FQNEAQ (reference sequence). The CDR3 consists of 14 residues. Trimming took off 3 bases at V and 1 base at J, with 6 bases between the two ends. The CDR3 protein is CASSFAGNTGELFF. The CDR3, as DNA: TGTGCCAGCAGCTTCGCAGGGAACACCGGGGAGCTGTTTTTT. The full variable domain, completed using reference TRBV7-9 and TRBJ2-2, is DTGVSQNPRHKITKRGQNVTFRCDPISEHNRLYWYRQTLGQGPEFLTYFQNEAQLEKSRLLSDRFSAERPKGSFSTLEIQRTEQGDSAMYLCASSFAGNTGELFFGEGSRLTVL.

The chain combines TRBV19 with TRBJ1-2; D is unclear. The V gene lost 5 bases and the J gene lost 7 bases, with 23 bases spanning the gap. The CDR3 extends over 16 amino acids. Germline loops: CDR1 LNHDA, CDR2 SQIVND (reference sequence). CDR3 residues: CASSGQPVGGISGYTF. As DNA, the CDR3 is TGTGCCAGTAGTGGCCAACCCGTGGGTGGTATAAGTGGCTACACCTTC.

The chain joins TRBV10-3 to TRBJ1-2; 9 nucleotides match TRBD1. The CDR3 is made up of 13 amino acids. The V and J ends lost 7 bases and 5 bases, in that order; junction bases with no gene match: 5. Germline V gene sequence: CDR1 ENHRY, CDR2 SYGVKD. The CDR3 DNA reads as TGTGCCATCAAGACAGGGGGTTGGTATGGCTACACCTTC. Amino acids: CAIKTGGWYGYTF.

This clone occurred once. The CDR3: CASSERASGTGDTQYF. In DNA, the CDR3 is TGCGCCAGCAGTGAGAGGGCTAGCGGGACAGGAGATACGCAGTATTTT. The J gene is TRBJ2-3, the V gene TRBV10-1; TRBD2 might be the D (9 bases). CDR1 WNHNN and CDR2 SYGVQD come from the germline V gene (reference sequence). V was shortened by 2 bases and J by 5 bases, with 17 bases between the two germline ends. This CDR3 spans 16 amino acids.

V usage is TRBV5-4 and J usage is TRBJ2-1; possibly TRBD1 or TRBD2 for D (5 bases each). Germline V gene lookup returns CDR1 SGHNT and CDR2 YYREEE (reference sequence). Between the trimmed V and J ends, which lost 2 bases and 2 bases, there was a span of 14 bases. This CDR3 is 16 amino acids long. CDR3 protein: CASSFDQGEAYNEQFF. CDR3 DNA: TGTGCCAGCAGCTTCGACCAGGGAGAAGCCTACAATGAGCAGTTCTTC.

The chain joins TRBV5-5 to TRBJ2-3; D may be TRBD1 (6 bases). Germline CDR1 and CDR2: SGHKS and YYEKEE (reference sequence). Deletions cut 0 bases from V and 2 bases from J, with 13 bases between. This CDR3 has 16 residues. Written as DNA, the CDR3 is TGTGCCAGCAGCTTGGGGGGGACACATCCCACAGATACGCAGTATTTT. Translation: CASSLGGTHPTDTQYF.

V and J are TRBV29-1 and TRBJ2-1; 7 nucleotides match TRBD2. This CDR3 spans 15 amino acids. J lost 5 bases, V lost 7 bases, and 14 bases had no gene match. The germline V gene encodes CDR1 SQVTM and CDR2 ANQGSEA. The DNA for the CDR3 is TGCAGCGCTCCCCGCGGGACTAAGGGGCACAATGAGCAGTTCTTC. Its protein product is CSAPRGTKGHNEQFF.

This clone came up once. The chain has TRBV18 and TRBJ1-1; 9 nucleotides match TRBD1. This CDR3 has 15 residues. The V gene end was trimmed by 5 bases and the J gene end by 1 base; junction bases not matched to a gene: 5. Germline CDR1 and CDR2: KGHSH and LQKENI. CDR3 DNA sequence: TGTGCCAGCTCATTCCAACAGGGGGCGAACACTGAAGCTTTCTTT. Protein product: CASSFQQGANTEAFF.

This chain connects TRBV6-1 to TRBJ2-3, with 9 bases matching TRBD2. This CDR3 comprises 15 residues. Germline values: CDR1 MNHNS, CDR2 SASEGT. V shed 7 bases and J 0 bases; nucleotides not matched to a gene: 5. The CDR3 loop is CASTLAGFSTDTQYF. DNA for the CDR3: TGTGCCAGCACTCTAGCGGGATTCAGCACAGATACGCAGTATTTT.

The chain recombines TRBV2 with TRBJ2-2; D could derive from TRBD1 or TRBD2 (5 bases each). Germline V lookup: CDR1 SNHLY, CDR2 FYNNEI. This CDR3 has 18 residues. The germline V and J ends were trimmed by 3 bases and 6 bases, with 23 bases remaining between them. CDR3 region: CASSEETAYLEEAGELFF. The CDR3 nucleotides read TGTGCCAGCAGTGAGGAGACAGCCTACCTTGAGGAGGCCGGGGAGCTGTTTTTT.

CDR3 amino acids: CASSILGEVEAFF. For the CDR3, the DNA is TGTGCCAGTAGTATTTTGGGGGAGGTTGAAGCTTTCTTT. The chain links TRBV19 to TRBJ1-1; possibly TRBD1 for D (5 bases). Per germline, CDR1 LNHDA and CDR2 SQIVND (reference sequence). The CDR3 sequence is 13 residues long. The ends were cut back, 3 bases at V and 7 bases at J, with 12 bases in the middle.

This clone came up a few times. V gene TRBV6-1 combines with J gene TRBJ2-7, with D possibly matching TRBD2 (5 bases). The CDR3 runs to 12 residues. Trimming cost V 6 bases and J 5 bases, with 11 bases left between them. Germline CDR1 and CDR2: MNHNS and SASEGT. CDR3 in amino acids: CASSPYGNEQYF. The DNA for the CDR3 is TGTGCCAGCAGCCCCTACGGGAACGAGCAGTACTTC.

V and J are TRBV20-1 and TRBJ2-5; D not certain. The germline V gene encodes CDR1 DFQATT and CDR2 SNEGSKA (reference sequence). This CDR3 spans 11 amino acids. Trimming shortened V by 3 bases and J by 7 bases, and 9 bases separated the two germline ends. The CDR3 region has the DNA TGCAGTGCTAGTCGTGGTATGACCCAGTACTTC. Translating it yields CSASRGMTQYF.

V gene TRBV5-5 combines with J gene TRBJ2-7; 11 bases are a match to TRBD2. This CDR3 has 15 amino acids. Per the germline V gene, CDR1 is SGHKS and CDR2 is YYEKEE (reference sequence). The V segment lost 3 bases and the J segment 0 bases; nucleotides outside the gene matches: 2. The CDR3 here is CASSSSGGRSYEQYF. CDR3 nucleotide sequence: TGTGCCAGCAGCTCTAGCGGGGGGCGCTCCTACGAGCAGTACTTC.

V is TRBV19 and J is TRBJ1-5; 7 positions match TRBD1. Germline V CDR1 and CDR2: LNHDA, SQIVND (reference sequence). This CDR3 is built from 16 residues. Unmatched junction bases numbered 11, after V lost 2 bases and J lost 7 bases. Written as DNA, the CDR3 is TGTGCCAGTAGTATAAAGGGCGACAGGGATTTACAGCCCCAGCATTTT. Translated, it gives CASSIKGDRDLQPQHF.

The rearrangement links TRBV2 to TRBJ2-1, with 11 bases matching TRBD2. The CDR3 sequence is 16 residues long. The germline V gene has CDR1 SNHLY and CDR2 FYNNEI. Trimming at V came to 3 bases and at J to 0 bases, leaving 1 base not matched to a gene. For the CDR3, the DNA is TGTGCCAGCAGTGATACTAGCGGGAGCTCCTACAATGAGCAGTTCTTC. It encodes CASSDTSGSSYNEQFF.

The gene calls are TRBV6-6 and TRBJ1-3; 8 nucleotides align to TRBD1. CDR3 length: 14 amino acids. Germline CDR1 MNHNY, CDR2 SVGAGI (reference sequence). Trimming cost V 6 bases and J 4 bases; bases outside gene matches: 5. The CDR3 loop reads CASSLRTGGNTIYF. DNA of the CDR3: TGTGCCAGCAGCCTCCGGACAGGGGGAAACACCATATATTTT.